These 7 T cell receptor beta chains were all obtained from the same sample, sequenced in a study of blood T cell repertoires in COVID-19. Produced via immunoSEQ multiplex PCR; TCRdb's table is partial and in-frame only. The table includes 140,000 to 150,000 clones, approximately 80% detected once. Source material: peripheral blood. Receptors originate from a man aged 55 to 70 with active or convalescent COVID-19.

The chain links TRBV4-3 to TRBJ1-2, with TRBD1 as a possible D gene (5 bases). The CDR3 is made up of 19 amino acids. V lost 0 bases, J lost 5 bases, and 25 bases lay in between. In germline, CDR1 is LGHNA, CDR2 YSLEER. The CDR3 protein is CASSQDAPAFTGQGYGYTF. In DNA form, the CDR3 reads TGCGCCAGCAGCCAAGATGCCCCCGCTTTCACAGGCCAGGGATATGGCTACACCTTC.

The chain joins TRBV2 to TRBJ1-6, with D tentatively TRBD1 (6 bases). Trimming took off 4 bases at V and 7 bases at J, with 14 bases between the two ends. This CDR3 is 15 amino acids long. Germline CDR1 is SNHLY and CDR2 is FYNNEI. CDR3: CASSVRGFNNSPLHF. The CDR3 DNA reads TGTGCCAGCAGTGTCAGGGGATTTAACAATTCACCCCTCCACTTT.

The chain uses TRBV10-2 and TRBJ1-6, with 7 bases aligning to TRBD1. CDR1 WSHSY and CDR2 SAAADI come from the germline V gene. The ends lost 7 bases at V and 7 bases at J; junction bases unmatched: 4. CDR3 length: 13 residues. CDR3 sequence (DNA): TGCGCCAGCAAACAGGGGATGAATTCACCCCTCCACTTT. It specifies CASKQGMNSPLHF.

The chain couples TRBV27 to TRBJ1-2; 7 positions match TRBD1. Germline CDR1 is MNHEY and CDR2 is SMNVEV (reference sequence). Unmatched junction bases numbered 4, after V lost 4 bases and J lost 8 bases. This CDR3 is 12 amino acids long. The DNA for the CDR3 is TGTGCCAGCAGTTCTACAGGGGTCGGCTACACCTTC. Translation: CASSSTGVGYTF.

This chain connects TRBV14 to TRBJ2-3, with TRBD2 matching over 8 bases. With V trimmed by 1 base and J by 7 bases, 7 bases remained unmatched. CDR3 length: 15 amino acids. In germline, CDR1 is SGHDN, CDR2 FVKESK. The DNA for the CDR3 is TGTGCCAGCAGCCAAGCGAGCGGGAGTAGGAATACGCAGTATTTT. Its translation: CASSQASGSRNTQYF.

V is TRBV27 and J is TRBJ1-1, with TRBD1 matching over 7 bases. CDR3 length: 14 amino acids. Germline-derived CDR1 and CDR2 are MNHEY and SMNVEV (reference sequence). The junction had 6 bases not matched to a gene; V was cut back by 1 base and J by 7 bases. CDR3 loop: CASSLWVGTDEAFF. CDR3 coding DNA: TGTGCCAGCAGTTTATGGGTAGGGACAGATGAAGCTTTCTTT.

CDR3 region: CASSEAENYGYTF. The CDR3 DNA follows: TGTGCCAGCAGTGAAGCGGAGAACTATGGCTACACCTTC. The chain is built from TRBV2 and TRBJ1-2, with D uncertain. Trimming removed 0 bases from V and 2 bases from J, with 4 bases in between. The CDR3 has 13 amino acids. Per germline, CDR1 SNHLY and CDR2 FYNNEI.